These 10 T cell receptor beta chains originate from one sample sequenced in a study of follicular helper T cells after annual influenza vaccination. Time point of the sample: 2015-2016 season, 7 days after influenza vaccination. Assay: immunoSEQ multiplex PCR; the TCRdb copy retains only in-frame clones and omits some. This sample has several thousand clones, with roughly 82% found just once. The source material was CXCR5+ CD38- circulating T follicular helper cells from blood, sampled 7 days after influenza vaccination. The subset: circulating Tfh, non-naive CD4+CXCR5+PD-1+ (ICOS+CD38+ or ICOS-CD38-). These receptors were collected from an adult who received the influenza vaccine.

The chain employs TRBV30 and TRBJ1-1, with 7 bases identical to TRBD1. The CDR3 runs 13 residues. V gave up 4 bases and J gave up 5 bases; unmatched junction bases: 7. The germline CDR1 and CDR2 sequences are GTSNPN and SVGIG (reference sequence). The DNA for the CDR3 is TGTGCCTGGAACCTACAGGGGAAGACTGAAGCTTTCTTT. Translation: CAWNLQGKTEAFF.

The V gene is TRBV2, the J gene TRBJ1-3; tentative D call: TRBD1 (5 bases). The V and J ends lost 4 bases and 6 bases respectively, with 10 bases between them. Germline CDR1 reads SNHLY; CDR2 reads FYNNEI. The CDR3 length is 13 residues. Here the CDR3 reads CASSGDDENTIYF. In DNA, the CDR3 is TGTGCCAGCAGTGGGGACGATGAAAACACCATATATTTT.

The chain uses TRBV10-3 and TRBJ2-5, with TRBD1 matching 7 bases. V lost 2 bases to trimming and J lost 4 bases; unmatched junction nucleotides: 4. Germline values: CDR1 ENHRY, CDR2 SYGVKD. The CDR3 totals 14 residues. The CDR3 loop reads CAISETGAGETQYF. Here the CDR3 DNA reads TGTGCCATCAGTGAGACAGGGGCGGGAGAGACCCAGTACTTC.

The chain couples TRBV19 to TRBJ1-5, with D tentatively TRBD1 (6 bases). This CDR3 is 15 amino acids long. Germline V gene lookup returns CDR1 LNHDA and CDR2 SQIVND (reference sequence). Between the trimmed V and J ends, which lost 6 bases and 0 bases, there was a span of 12 bases. The CDR3 spells CASRSQGYSNQPQHF. The CDR3 nucleotides are TGTGCCAGTAGATCACAGGGTTATAGCAATCAGCCCCAGCATTTT.

V is TRBV5-1 and J is TRBJ2-2, with D unclear. Germline CDR1 SGHRS, CDR2 YFSETQ. This CDR3 contains 14 residues. Trimming stripped 3 bases from V and 2 bases from J, with 8 bases between. The CDR3: CASSSMGNTGELFF. Here the CDR3 DNA reads TGCGCCAGCAGCTCGATGGGAAACACCGGGGAGCTGTTTTTT.

The chain employs TRBV6-1 and TRBJ2-3; D uncertain. The CDR3 covers 13 residues. Germline CDR1 MNHNS, CDR2 SASEGT. V lost 3 bases and J 2 bases, leaving 6 bases between the germline ends. Here the CDR3 reads CASSDTHTDTQYF. CDR3 DNA: TGTGCCAGCAGTGACACTCACACAGATACGCAGTATTTT.

By proportion, this clone is large. The J gene is TRBJ2-2, the V gene TRBV25-1; the D is unclear. The CDR3 runs 13 residues. Trimming pared 6 bases from V and 3 bases from J, leaving 8 bases between. Germline V gene sequence: CDR1 MGHDK, CDR2 SYGVNS. The CDR3 region has the DNA TGTGCCAGCAGGGGCCGGGACACCGGGGAGCTGTTTTTT. It specifies CASRGRDTGELFF.

The rearrangement links TRBV19 to TRBJ1-1, with 7 bases aligning to TRBD1. V shed 2 bases and J 3 bases; nucleotides not matched to a gene: 15. CDR3 length: 18 residues. In germline, CDR1 is LNHDA, CDR2 SQIVND (reference sequence). In nucleotides, the CDR3 is TGTGCCAGTAGTATACGGGACAGACTTTGGGCCGGGGACACTGAAGCTTTCTTT. Its translation: CASSIRDRLWAGDTEAFF.

The V and J genes are TRBV5-5 and TRBJ1-1; D is ambiguous. Trimming removed 2 bases at V and 1 base at J, with 15 bases between. Germline V gene sequence: CDR1 SGHKS, CDR2 YYEKEE (reference sequence). The CDR3 is 16 amino acids. The CDR3 nucleotides are TGTGCCAGCAGCTTTGGTCTTCTCAGAACGAACACTGAAGCTTTCTTT. Translating it yields CASSFGLLRTNTEAFF.

This rearrangement joins TRBV6-6 to TRBJ2-2; 8 bases are shared with TRBD1. CDR1 and CDR2 (germline): MNHNY, SVGAGI (reference sequence). V shed 1 base, J shed 5 bases, and the junction held 6 bases outside the gene matches. This CDR3 region has 16 residues. CDR3 sequence: CASSYLGTGKTGELFF. In DNA, the CDR3 is TGTGCCAGCAGTTACTTAGGGACAGGCAAAACCGGGGAGCTGTTTTTT.